The T cell receptor (beta chain) described here comes from a study of T cell repertoires in cytomegalovirus infection. This clonotype was seen at least ten times. Germline CDR1 SGHTA, CDR2 FQGNSA. The CDR3 has 14 residues. After removal of 4 bases from V and 13 bases from J, the junction contained 15 bases not matched to a gene. TCRdb recomputed calls from the reads with MiXCR, one row per CDR3 protein. This table has some 400,000 distinct CDR3 sequences, over 15% appearing once. Input material: PBMCs. The receptor comes from a human donor in good health (CMV status not recorded). Some clones in this sample may be carry-over from other donors' samples. V usage is TRBV7-2 and J usage is TRBJ1-2; 7 nucleotides agree with TRBD1. Here the CDR3 reads CASSSLKQGRTVTF. CDR3 coding DNA: TGTGCCAGCAGCTCCCTCAAACAGGGGCGAACGGTCACCTTC.